What follows are 14 T cell receptor beta chains derived from one specimen sequenced in a study of vaccination and CD4 T cells after COVID-19. Treatment reported: roughly nine-day PBMC culture with coronavirus spike peptide pools or control peptides (ViraFEST assay). Sequencing of cultured CD4+ T cell DNA used the Oncomine TCR Beta short-read assay. TCRdb analysed the PCR reads with MiXCR anew, one entry per CDR3 protein. The profile shows approximately 21,000 distinct CDR3 sequences, about 50% of them singletons. What these receptors recognize is not known. Sequencing was performed on cultured CD4+ T cells from blood. Source of these receptors: a human donor with COVID-19.

In this sample, this clonotype is medium-sized. J is TRBJ1-6 and V is TRBV6-7, with D perhaps matching TRBD1 (5 bases). TRBV6-7 is noted as an ORF with a role that remains uncertain. V was pared by 6 bases and J by 6 bases, with 12 bases between. The CDR3 consists of 14 residues. CDR3 sequence: CASRLGEVNSPLHF. The CDR3 coding sequence is TGTGCCAGCAGATTGGGGGAAGTTAATTCACCCCTCCACTTT.

This clonotype has a handful of counts. J is TRBJ1-5 and V is TRBV11-3; a possible D gene is TRBD1 (5 bases). CDR1 SGHNT and CDR2 YENEEA come from the germline V gene. With 6 bases removed from V and 3 bases from J, the gap between germline ends came to 15 bases. The CDR3 contains 15 residues. CDR3 amino acids: CASSRDAGINQPQHF. The CDR3 nucleotides are TGTGCCAGCAGTAGGGACGCCGGGATCAATCAGCCCCAGCATTTT.

This rearrangement joins TRBV19 to TRBJ2-7, with D possibly matching TRBD2 (6 bases). Germline lookup yields CDR1 LNHDA and CDR2 SQIVND (reference sequence). The CDR3 has 14 residues. The V gene lost 4 bases and the J gene lost 4 bases, with 14 bases spanning the gap. The CDR3 loop is CASSRTGTPYEQYF. CDR3 coding DNA: TGTGCCAGTAGTAGAACCGGGACTCCATACGAGCAGTACTTC.

The chain recombines TRBV27 with TRBJ2-3; D might be TRBD1 (5 bases). This CDR3 has 14 residues. The V gene lost 4 bases and the J gene lost 4 bases, with 12 bases spanning the gap. The germline V gene encodes CDR1 MNHEY and CDR2 SMNVEV (reference sequence). DNA for the CDR3: TGTGCCAGCAGTTCATCTCAAGGGGCAGATACGCAGTATTTT. Translating gives CASSSSQGADTQYF.

This clonotype has just a few counts. The chain has TRBV20-1 and TRBJ2-1; 8 bases agree with TRBD1. J gave up 7 bases and V 5 bases, and 7 bases lay outside the gene matches. CDR3 length: 13 residues. The germline CDR1 and CDR2 sequences are DFQATT and SNEGSKA (reference sequence). In DNA, the CDR3 is TGCAGTGCTGACAGGGGTATAGAAAATGAGCAGTTCTTC. This translates into CSADRGIENEQFF.

V gene TRBV6-1 combines with J gene TRBJ1-4; TRBD1 agrees at 7 bases. Per the germline V gene, CDR1 is MNHNS and CDR2 is SASEGT. The CDR3 runs to 14 residues. The trim removed 6 bases at V and 13 bases at J, leaving 14 bases unmatched. The CDR3 loop reads CASSHRQGLMSLFF. The CDR3 nucleotides read TGTGCCAGCAGCCACCGACAGGGTTTAATGTCACTGTTTTTT.

A few counts support this clonotype. The rearrangement uses TRBV20-1 and TRBJ2-2; D call uncertain. The V gene's germline CDR1 is DFQATT and CDR2 SNEGSKA (reference sequence). The length of the CDR3 is 14 residues. This chain's CDR3 is CSSGRGANTGELFF. In DNA form, the CDR3 reads TGCAGCTCGGGTAGAGGCGCGAACACCGGGGAGCTGTTTTTT.

The chain joins TRBV19 to TRBJ2-1; 9 nucleotides agree with TRBD1. The CDR3 covers 16 residues. The trim removed 5 bases at V and 4 bases at J, leaving 9 bases unmatched. Per the germline V gene, CDR1 is LNHDA and CDR2 is SQIVND (reference sequence). CDR3 residues: CASSRQTGGDYNEQFF. DNA of the CDR3: TGTGCCAGTAGTCGACAGACAGGGGGGGATTACAATGAGCAGTTCTTC.

The rearrangement joins TRBV24-1 to TRBJ2-7; D is undetermined. This CDR3 is 13 amino acids long. The V end was cut by 1 base, the J end by 0 bases, with 3 bases between. Germline V CDR1 and CDR2: KGHDR, SFDVKD. The CDR3 DNA follows: TGTGCCACCAGTGATTTAGACTCCTACGAGCAGTACTTC. Protein: CATSDLDSYEQYF.

The sample holds a few counts of this clonotype. This chain links TRBV6-2 or TRBV6-3 with TRBJ1-5; D is perhaps TRBD1 (5 bases). Germline values: CDR1 MNHEY, CDR2 SVGEGT. The V gene lost 8 bases and the J gene lost 7 bases, with 15 bases spanning the gap. The CDR3 spans 13 residues. For the CDR3, the DNA is TGTGCCAGCTCAACGGGGGGTACGCAGCCCCAGCATTTT. It specifies CASSTGGTQPQHF.

The chain joins TRBV7-9 to TRBJ1-1; D is uncertain. Germline loops: CDR1 SEHNR, CDR2 FQNEAQ (reference sequence). The CDR3 runs to 16 residues. The V end was cut by 5 bases, the J end by 1 base, with 17 bases between. CDR3 nucleotide sequence: TGTGCCAGCAGCCCCCCCTTTCGCTCGGGGAACACTGAAGCTTTCTTT. As protein: CASSPPFRSGNTEAFF.

The chain couples TRBV20-1 to TRBJ1-6; TRBD1 is a possible D gene (6 bases). V was pared by 5 bases and J by 0 bases, with 11 bases between. Germline-derived CDR1 and CDR2 are DFQATT and SNEGSKA (reference sequence). The length of the CDR3 is 15 residues. CDR3 DNA: TGCAGTGCTCGGACAGACAGCTCCTATAATTCACCCCTCCACTTT. As protein: CSARTDSSYNSPLHF.

This clonotype was counted a few times. The chain couples TRBV11-2 to TRBJ2-2; TRBD1 is a possible D gene (5 bases). V was cut by 1 base and J by 7 bases, with 10 bases left in between. The CDR3 consists of 14 residues. Germline CDR1 SGHAT, CDR2 FQNNGV. CDR3 in amino acids: CASSLVRVYGELFF. CDR3 DNA sequence: TGTGCCAGCAGCTTAGTCAGGGTGTACGGGGAGCTGTTTTTT.

The chain uses TRBV12-3 or TRBV12-4 and TRBJ1-1, with D possibly TRBD1 on 5 matching bases. Trimming removed 3 bases from V and 8 bases from J, with 13 bases in between. The CDR3 has 13 residues. The CDR3 protein is CASSLGQGGEAFF. In nucleotides, the CDR3 is TGTGCCAGCAGTTTGGGGCAGGGTGGCGAAGCTTTCTTT.